This T cell receptor (beta chain) was observed in a study of T cells after yellow fever vaccination. Study-level information: SMART-Seq v4 Ultra Low Input prepared the low-cell-number fractions.

CDR3 length: 15 residues. Germline-derived CDR1 and CDR2 are SGDLS and YYNGEE. V lost 5 bases and J lost 4; bases outside the gene matches: 7. Comments on this clonotype: Its target is not known.

Template switching with 5'RACE generated the TCR cDNA and added a universal primer site and UMIs. MiXCR, run by TCRdb on the 5' RACE reads, gives a single entry per CDR3 protein. The table includes more than 95,000 distinct CDR3 sequences, about 16% detected once. Notes on the study in general: The booster response re-showed most primary clones: 96% CD4, 88% CD8. Contamination of FACS-sorted repertoires by abundant clonotypes from the bulk population could occur.

Sequences were derived from CD8+ T cells sorted from PBMCs, sampled 5 days after the yellow fever booster vaccination. The clonotype originates from a man aged 18 to 35 who received the YFV17D yellow fever vaccine. V usage is TRBV9 and J usage is TRBJ1-1; 11 bases are a match to TRBD1. CDR3 sequence: CASRSGQGAGTEAFF. CDR3 bases: TGTGCCAGCAGATCCGGACAGGGGGCAGGCACTGAAGCTTTCTTT.